This T cell receptor beta chain was documented in a study of T cell clones after liver transplantation. Looking at the study overall: Liver transplant recipients had immunosuppression withdrawal attempted within 2 years. HCV positivity affected three of eight recipients; the rest lacked autoimmune or viral indications. Patients counted as tolerant after at least one year off all immunosuppression, enzymes not exceeding twice normal.

V was clipped by 0 bases and J by 8 bases, with 8 bases between them. Germline V gene lookup returns CDR1 LGHNA and CDR2 YSLEER. The length of the CDR3 is 13 residues. Using immunoSEQ multiplex PCR, the repertoire was profiled, and TCRdb retains in-frame clones only, with some absent. The repertoire holds 25,000 to 35,000 clones, with 90% to 95% as singletons. CD3+CD4+ and CD3+CD8+ cells were FACS-sorted from thawed unstimulated PBMCs. This chain links TRBV4-3 with TRBJ2-4; D assignment may be TRBD1 or TRBD2 (5 bases each). The specimen was CD8+ T cells from blood, collected 12 months after liver transplant. This sequence originates from a human patient who received a liver transplant. T cells may partly derive from the graft donor. The CDR3 is CASSQERGDIQYF. In DNA form, the CDR3 reads TGCGCCAGCAGCCAAGAGAGGGGTGACATTCAGTACTTC.